These T cell receptor beta chains were read from a single sample in a study of OX40 agonist ivuxolimab in advanced cancers. Sequencing used immunoSEQ multiplex PCR; TCRdb keeps in-frame clones, though not all of them. The data contain some 70,000 clones, less than 90% of them seen just once; the ten biggest clones take up 2.1%. The sample was CD4+ or CD8+ T cells sorted from blood, taken in a trial of the OX40 agonist ivuxolimab. The source of these receptors is an adult with an advanced solid tumor such as melanoma, head and neck, liver or kidney cancer. The CDR3 runs from the conserved cysteine through the conserved F or W. Each record gives: V gene, J gene, CDR3 protein.

TRBV7-2,TRBJ2-2,CASSVTGVADPFGELFF
TRBV6-6,TRBJ2-7,CASSYSETSQYEQYF
TRBV10-3,TRBJ1-1,CAIKGQGDTEAFF
TRBV6-5,TRBJ2-7,CASENAGGYEQYF
TRBV2,TRBJ1-6,CASSLGQGKGSPLHF
TRBV12-1,TRBJ2-1,CASSFTRRTFYNEQFF
TRBV5-1,TRBJ1-2,CASSPDRGIYGYTF
TRBV28,TRBJ1-5,CASTLDPFDQPQHF
TRBV5-6,TRBJ2-1,CASSLTGEKVNEQFF
TRBV15,TRBJ2-7,CATSRLGTTEQYF
TRBV28,TRBJ2-3,CASSSPGGPTTDTQYF
TRBV27,TRBJ1-1,CASSLFATSWTTEAFF
TRBV7-9,TRBJ2-3,CASSTRARTLDTQYF
TRBV6-6,TRBJ1-2,CASSYSAGRGYGYTF
TRBV6-4,TRBJ1-4,CASSRTVGEKLFF
TRBV5-1,TRBJ2-6,CASSPGGAAAGANVLTF
TRBV11-2,TRBJ1-4,CASRSTGQGGEKLFF
TRBV6-5,TRBJ2-1,CASSYSRSPPYNEQFF
TRBV5-4,TRBJ2-2,CASSLEAGSNTGELFF
TRBV18,TRBJ1-5,CASSLRQNNQPQHF
TRBV5-1,TRBJ2-2,CASSLAQGNTGELFF
TRBV18,TRBJ2-2,CASSPDRVFSGELFF
TRBV15,TRBJ2-7,CATSPQRQSGWAYEQYF
TRBV14,TRBJ2-7,CASAATGKQYF
TRBV28,TRBJ1-4,CASSLWGVSANEKLFF
TRBV10-3,TRBJ2-3,CAISDPRGTGPRGGTDTQYF
TRBV7-9,TRBJ2-5,CASSRTRGQETQYF
TRBV5-6,TRBJ1-1,CASSHSGTGNTEAFF
TRBV18,TRBJ2-3,CASSPLGTGTDTQYF
TRBV21-1,TRBJ1-6,CASSNKRKGISPLHF
TRBV5-8,TRBJ1-1,CASSLGGTLNTEAFF
TRBV5-4,TRBJ2-5,CASSLGGIEGETQYF
TRBV19,TRBJ1-4,CASSIPGTATNEKLFF
TRBV27,TRBJ1-2,CASSFYAGNGYTF
TRBV6-8,TRBJ1-1,CASNLQGSTEAFF
TRBV18,TRBJ1-1,CASRYRGDNTEAFF
TRBV4-2,TRBJ1-5,CASSQGGTEHEAQHF
TRBV7-2,TRBJ2-1,CASSSQWGPYNEQFF
TRBV27,TRBJ2-3,CASSPRTLNTQYF
TRBV29-1,TRBJ2-7,CSGLGQAPSYEQYF
TRBV2,TRBJ1-2,CASSFRTGNYGYTF
TRBV7-2,TRBJ2-7,CASSLGTGRYEQYF
TRBV7-9,TRBJ2-1,CASSLKDEQFF